These 30 T cell receptor beta chains came from one sample sequenced in a study of blood T cells in healthy people across ages. Next came a second PCR, run for about 7 to 12 cycles, which used a sample-barcoded 5' primer along with a J-beta primer mix. TCRdb itself ran the 5' RACE reads through MiXCR, one entry per CDR3 protein. In the table there are about 1,600,000 distinct CDR3 sequences, roughly 40% of which are singletons. Sequencing was performed on blood. These receptor sequences come from a woman younger than 35 in good health.

Here the CDR3 reads CASSYSPRDYYNEQFF. Written as DNA, the CDR3 is TGTGCCAGCAGTTACTCGCCCCGGGACTACTACAATGAGCAGTTCTTC. The gene calls are TRBV6-5 and TRBJ2-1; 7 bases fit TRBD2. Trimming cost V 0 bases and J 3 bases; bases outside gene matches: 5. The CDR3 spans 16 residues. CDR1 is MNHEY, CDR2 SVGAGI, per germline.

This clonotype has just a few counts. This chain joins TRBV30 and TRBJ2-5; tentative D call: TRBD2 (6 bases). The end of the DNA is better explained by TRBJ2-7, so the J call may be wrong. Germline V CDR1 and CDR2: GTSNPN, SVGIG (reference sequence). The CDR3 sequence is 14 residues long. The CDR3 DNA follows: TGTGCCTGGAGGAACGGGAGACCCCCCTACGAGCAGTACTTC. This encodes CAWRNGRPPYEQYF.

This clonotype was seen a handful of times. The rearrangement uses TRBV7-6 and TRBJ2-3; D gene unclear. The ends were cut back, 0 bases at V and 6 bases at J, with 10 bases in the middle. The germline gives CDR1 SGHVS, CDR2 FNYEAQ. The CDR3 has 14 amino acids. CDR3 sequence: CASSLAGFADTQYF. DNA of the CDR3: TGTGCCAGCAGCTTAGCGGGGTTCGCCGATACGCAGTATTTT.

Details on this clonotype: One end of the junction fails to match germline, which may point to a read error. Here the CDR3 DNA reads TGCAGTCCTAGAGAGTCGGGCAGCTATGGCTACACCTTC. This translates into CSPRESGSYGYTF. The V gene is TRBV20-1, the J gene TRBJ1-2; D call uncertain. Germline-derived CDR1 and CDR2 are DFQATT and SNEGSKA (reference sequence). This CDR3 is built from 13 residues.

This clonotype was picked up one time. V gene TRBV4-3 combines with J gene TRBJ2-5; TRBD2 agrees at 12 bases. Trimming cost V 1 base and J 7 bases; bases outside gene matches: 4. CDR3 size: 15 residues. The V gene's germline CDR1 is LGHNA and CDR2 YSLEER. CDR3 region: CASSQGTSGAGTQYF. The CDR3 bases are TGCGCCAGCAGCCAAGGGACTAGCGGGGCCGGGACCCAGTACTTC.

V gene TRBV4-1 combines with J gene TRBJ2-5, with 9 bases aligning to TRBD1. TRBJ2-7 matches the DNA end more closely, so the J call is doubtful. The CDR3 has 15 residues. Looked up from germline, CDR1 is MGHRA and CDR2 is YSYEKL. The CDR3, as DNA: TGCGCCAGCAGCCGGACCCGGACAGGGGTTTACGAGCAGTACTTC. Its translation is CASSRTRTGVYEQYF.

The chain carries TRBV12-3 or TRBV12-4 and TRBJ2-1; 12 bases map to TRBD2. Germline trimming cut 5 bases from V and 7 bases from J; bases unmatched to any gene: 6. CDR3 length: 15 amino acids. CDR3 loop: CASSPLAGGQNEQFF. In DNA, the CDR3 is TGTGCCAGCAGTCCCCTAGCGGGGGGGCAAAATGAGCAGTTCTTC.

This chain connects TRBV7-8 to TRBJ2-1; no definite D call. V was shortened by 7 bases and J by 2 bases, with 9 bases between the two germline ends. Germline V gene sequence: CDR1 SGHVS, CDR2 FQNEAQ. The CDR3 has 13 residues. The CDR3 DNA is TGTGCCAGCACCGACGTCACCTACAATGAGCAGTTCTTC. It is translated as CASTDVTYNEQFF.

About this clonotype itself: Since a much larger clone is just one base distant, this may be a read error. The chain has TRBV25-1 and TRBJ1-2, with D perhaps matching TRBD1 (5 bases). This CDR3 has 16 amino acids. CDR1 is MGHDK and CDR2 is SYGVNS in the germline V gene. Trimming left V 4 bases short and J 0 bases short, with 15 bases between. The CDR3 spells CASSGGKVQPNYGYTF. The CDR3 bases are TGTGCCAGCAGTGGGGGCAAGGTACAACCTAACTATGGCTACACCTTC.

The chain combines TRBV6-5 with TRBJ1-1, with a possible D match to TRBD1 (5 bases). The CDR3 is made up of 12 amino acids. The germline gives CDR1 MNHEY, CDR2 SVGAGI. Trimming pared 5 bases from V and 5 bases from J, leaving 9 bases between. CDR3 residues: CASSPGTTEAFF. Here the CDR3 DNA reads TGTGCCAGCAGTCCTGGGACTACTGAAGCTTTCTTT.

This clonotype was seen more than once but under ten times. This chain uses TRBV6-5 with TRBJ1-1; 11 bases match TRBD1. With 8 bases clipped from V and 7 bases from J, the junction kept 9 bases outside the gene matches. The CDR3 loop spans 14 amino acids. Germline assignment: CDR1 MNHEY and CDR2 SVGAGI. The CDR3 region is CASYFGQGANEAFF. CDR3 DNA sequence: TGTGCCAGCTACTTCGGACAGGGGGCTAATGAAGCTTTCTTT.

The gene calls are TRBV4-1 and TRBJ1-2; TRBD1 might be the D (6 bases). Germline V gene sequence: CDR1 MGHRA, CDR2 YSYEKL. The CDR3 totals 12 residues. Trimming cost V 10 bases and J 10 bases, with 19 bases left between them. CDR3 nucleotide sequence: TGCGCCACCTCGAACAGGGAAGGTGACTACACCTTC. This translates into CATSNREGDYTF.

This clonotype was seen a handful of times. The V gene is TRBV20-1, the J gene TRBJ2-4; 14 bases are a match to TRBD2. The DNA matches TRBJ2-7 better at its end, which makes the J call doubtful. CDR3 length: 15 amino acids. The germline V gene has CDR1 DFQATT and CDR2 SNEGSKA (reference sequence). The CDR3 here is CSARVGTSGSNEQYF. CDR3 nucleotide sequence: TGCAGTGCTAGAGTTGGGACTAGCGGGAGTAACGAGCAGTACTTC.

The CDR3 nucleotides read TGTGCCAGTCGACTCGACAGGTTCTCCTACGAGCAGTACTTC. Translated: CASRLDRFSYEQYF. The chain links TRBV18 to TRBJ2-4, with a weak D call TRBD1 (6 bases). The end of the DNA fits TRBJ2-7 better, so the J call may be wrong. Germline V gene sequence: CDR1 KGHSH, CDR2 LQKENI. This CDR3 contains 14 residues.

The chain joins TRBV5-8 to TRBJ2-3; TRBD2 matches at 9 bases. There are 17 residues in the CDR3. V lost 1 base to trimming and J lost 5 bases; unmatched junction nucleotides: 11. The germline V gene has CDR1 SGHTS and CDR2 YDEGEE. The CDR3 spells CASSLLWLAGLGDTQYF. For the CDR3, the DNA is TGTGCCAGCAGCTTGCTTTGGCTAGCGGGGTTGGGAGATACGCAGTATTTT.

This chain links TRBV7-9 with TRBJ1-1; tentative D call: TRBD1 (5 bases). In germline, CDR1 is SEHNR, CDR2 FQNEAQ (reference sequence). The CDR3 spans 15 residues. Trimming took off 4 bases at V and 3 bases at J, with 15 bases between the two ends. The CDR3 DNA sequence: TGTGCCAGCAGCTCGACCCCGGGGACGTACACTGAAGCTTTCTTT. Amino acids: CASSSTPGTYTEAFF.

This clonotype was recorded a few times. The CDR3 DNA reads TGCAGTGCCCCATCGGGAGGCCACTATAATTCACCCCTCCACTTT. This translates into CSAPSGGHYNSPLHF. The chain has TRBV20-1 and TRBJ1-6, with D uncertain. Germline V lookup: CDR1 DFQATT, CDR2 SNEGSKA (reference sequence). V was shortened by 6 bases and J by 3 bases, with 15 bases between the two germline ends. CDR3 length: 15 residues.

This chain uses TRBV12-3 or TRBV12-4 with TRBJ2-6; a weak D match, TRBD1 (6 bases). This CDR3 contains 16 residues. Trimming shortened V by 5 bases and J by 4 bases, and 15 bases separated the two germline ends. The CDR3 reads CASSPTGLSGANVLTF. Written as DNA, the CDR3 is TGTGCCAGCAGTCCCACAGGGCTGAGCGGGGCCAACGTCCTGACTTTC.

In its sample, this clonotype was seen a few times. The chain uses TRBV25-1 and TRBJ1-1; the D gene is possibly TRBD1 (5 bases). Germline values: CDR1 MGHDK, CDR2 SYGVNS. There are 13 residues in the CDR3. The ends were cut back, 6 bases at V and 1 base at J, with 9 bases in the middle. CDR3 DNA: TGTGCCAGCAGGGATACAGGGAACACTGAAGCTTTCTTT. It encodes CASRDTGNTEAFF.

This clonotype turned up a few times. V usage is TRBV3-1 and J usage is TRBJ1-1, with 10 bases that match TRBD1. J was trimmed by 7 bases and V by 3 bases; bases with no gene match: 5. The CDR3 is made up of 14 amino acids. CDR1 and CDR2 (germline): LGHDT, YNNKEL (reference sequence). CDR3 in amino acids: CASSHTGQGGEAFF. In DNA, the CDR3 is TGTGCCAGCAGCCATACAGGACAGGGGGGTGAAGCTTTCTTT. The variable domain in full, with the rest retrieved from reference TRBV3-1 and TRBJ1-1, is DTAVSQTPKYLVTQMGNDKSIKCEQNLGHDTMYWYKQDSKKFLKIMFSYNNKELIINETVPNRFSPKSPDKAHLNLHINSLELGDSAVYFCASSHTGQGGEAFFGQGTRLTVV.

J is TRBJ2-3 and V is TRBV10-3; D is ambiguous. Germline CDR1 ENHRY, CDR2 SYGVKD. The CDR3 totals 15 residues. V was pared by 6 bases and J by 2 bases, with 15 bases between. The CDR3 loop is CAIRITRSPTDTQYF. The CDR3 DNA follows: TGTGCCATCAGGATAACCAGATCTCCCACAGATACGCAGTATTTT.

This chain uses TRBV5-1 with TRBJ2-7; TRBD2 aligns across 13 bases. The DNA end favors TRBJ2-5, so the J call may be wrong. CDR3 size: 16 residues. Germline CDR1 SGHRS, CDR2 YFSETQ. CDR3 protein: CASSLGTSGGGETQYF. As DNA, the CDR3 is TGCGCCAGCAGCTTGGGGACTAGCGGGGGCGGAGAGACCCAGTACTTC.

The chain joins TRBV6-2 or TRBV6-3 to TRBJ1-1; 9 nucleotides agree with TRBD1. CDR1 and CDR2 from the germline V gene are MNHEY and SVGEGT. The V segment lost 4 bases and the J segment 5 bases; nucleotides outside the gene matches: 17. This CDR3 region has 18 residues. As DNA, the CDR3 is TGTGCCAGCAGTTCCTCAAGCCAACCGGGACAGGGTTTGACTGAAGCTTTCTTT. Translating gives CASSSSSQPGQGLTEAFF.

This chain links TRBV18 with TRBJ2-4; D call uncertain. The J call may be incorrect, as the DNA end agrees better with TRBJ2-7. CDR1 and CDR2 (germline): KGHSH, LQKENI. CDR3 length: 14 residues. The CDR3 coding sequence is TGTGCCAGCTCACCAAGAGGAACTTCGGGCGAGCAGTACTTC. Translating it yields CASSPRGTSGEQYF.

The rearrangement uses TRBV9 and TRBJ2-7; TRBD1 agrees at 7 bases. The J segment lost 4 bases and the V segment lost 3 bases, leaving 7 bases of the junction unmatched. The CDR3 runs 14 residues. CDR1 SGDLS and CDR2 YYNGEE come from the germline V gene. The CDR3, as DNA: TGTGCCAGCAGCGAATCGGGACAGCTTTACGAGCAGTACTTC. Its translation is CASSESGQLYEQYF.

The chain uses TRBV30 and TRBJ2-3, with TRBD2 identical over 7 bases. Germline V gives CDR1 GTSNPN, CDR2 SVGIG (reference sequence). J gave up 4 bases and V 0 bases, and 10 bases lay outside the gene matches. CDR3 size: 16 residues. The CDR3 DNA sequence: TGTGCCTGGAGTGTCGGAGTACGCGGGAGTTCAGATACGCAGTATTTT. Translated, it gives CAWSVGVRGSSDTQYF.

The chain is built from TRBV5-1 and TRBJ2-3; D is ambiguous. Germline loops: CDR1 SGHRS, CDR2 YFSETQ. There are 14 residues in the CDR3. Trimming stripped 3 bases from V and 2 bases from J, with 10 bases between. The chain's CDR3 is CASSSSLPTDTQYF. Here the CDR3 DNA reads TGCGCCAGCAGCTCAAGCCTGCCCACAGATACGCAGTATTTT.

V gene TRBV20-1 combines with J gene TRBJ2-3, with 10 positions matching TRBD2. Germline V gene lookup returns CDR1 DFQATT and CDR2 SNEGSKA (reference sequence). The CDR3 is 14 amino acids. Germline trimming cut 3 bases from V and 4 bases from J; bases unmatched to any gene: 4. DNA for the CDR3: TGCAGTGCTAGTAAGCGGGAGGGCCCAGATACGCAGTATTTT. Residues: CSASKREGPDTQYF.

V and J are TRBV6-2 or TRBV6-3 and TRBJ2-1, with TRBD2 matching 13 bases. V gave up 6 bases and J gave up 10 bases; unmatched junction bases: 12. The germline CDR1 and CDR2 sequences are MNHEY and SVGEGT. This CDR3 has 16 residues. CDR3 amino acids: CASRKSGTSGTGEQFF. DNA of the CDR3: TGTGCCAGCAGGAAATCCGGGACTAGCGGGACGGGGGAGCAGTTCTTC.

This clonotype has just a few counts. The chain recombines TRBV20-1 with TRBJ2-7; D remains ambiguous. V lost 6 bases and J lost 5, with 8 bases in between. Germline CDR1 is DFQATT and CDR2 is SNEGSKA (reference sequence). The CDR3 contains 10 residues. CDR3 sequence reads: CSATFHEQYF. DNA of the CDR3: TGCAGTGCCACCTTCCACGAGCAGTACTTC.